This T cell receptor beta chain was retrieved from a study of graft-versus-host responses after intestinal transplantation listed by TCRdb under 2021. About the full investigation: The transplants that recipients got were multivisceral, liver-intestinal, or isolated intestinal. Every recipient was given anti-thymocyte globulin induction, followed by 2 to 4 years of maintenance tacrolimus and steroids. Graft-versus-host and host-versus-graft alloreactive T cell clones were tracked in the graft, circulation and bone marrow after intestinal transplantation using bulk TCR-beta CDR3 sequencing. Alloreactive clones were identified by sequencing pre-transplant mixed lymphocyte reaction products and comparing these products with unstimulated pre-transplant donor and recipient T cells. The cohort enrolled fewer than 25 intestinal transplant recipients including one retransplant, and 3 patients lacking pretransplant specimens were excluded. A peak of at least 4% donor T cells among recipient peripheral blood mononuclear cells was the definition used for donor T cell macrochimerism. Instead of going to the commercial service, samples from a few later patients were sequenced in-house on an Illumina MiSeq and processed with MiXCR. Overall study outcomes, separate from this receptor: The relatively low number and heterogeneity of intestinal transplant patients limited the conclusions. Early after transplant, peak levels of circulating GvH clones were found to be associated with declines in HvG clones. Patients with donor T cell macrochimerism had high GvH to HvG T cell clonal ratios in their allografts. GvH clones were found in recipient bone marrow, and some of the GvH clones appeared earlier in ileal mucosa or blood, which is consistent with an intestinal mucosal origin.

As regards this clone: What antigen it recognizes has not been identified. Qualities for individual bases were not recorded, and no much larger clone is one base off.

Receptors were amplified or captured by the immunoSEQ multiplex PCR assay. In most patients, genomic DNA was isolated using the Qiagen DNeasy Blood and Tissue Kit and sent frozen to Adaptive Biotechnologies for TCR sequencing. High-throughput TCR-beta CDR3 sequencing of genomic DNA from most patients was performed by Adaptive Biotechnologies. The source study handled its data this way. TCR sequencing data were retrieved from Adaptive's ImmunoSEQ software for 18 patients, whereas a few other patients were processed with MiXCR and VDJtools. CD4 versus CD8 sorting errors were corrected by removing sequences found in both subsets at a frequency ratio below 5:1. CDR3 nucleotide sequences shared between donor and recipient were removed because their origin could not be assigned. Alloreactive clones required at least 2-fold expansion over unstimulated cells and minimum CFSE-low frequency of 0.002% (template counts) or 0.001% (read counts). Clones were considered mappable if detected in sequenced pre-transplant spleen, lymph node, or MLR CFSE-low populations of the donor or recipient. The cumulative frequency of alloreactive clones was calculated as a percentage of all sequences, weighted by copy number. Here the immuneACCESS table is served through TCRdb, limited to in-frame sequences with V and J called. Missing clones are a known gap in these copies; in checked studies unresolved V genes cover under half, and the rest lacks a known reason. Clone size and the V and J calls come from that table; the DNA yielded D and trimming. For this sample the table gives tens of thousands of clones, of which around 90% were detected only once. The ten most abundant clones make up 0.11% of the sample.

The label giving this sample's time point can be read as: cells obtained before transplantation from donor or recipient. CD3+CD4+ and CD3+CD8+ populations were FACS-sorted from unstimulated pre-transplant donor and recipient cells taken from spleen or lymph nodes. Sequences were derived from unstimulated CD4+ T cells sorted from spleen or lymph node cells, sampled before intestinal transplant. The sequence derives from a human donor who received an intestinal transplant.

The DNA is TGTGCCAGCAGCTTGGGGGGCGGGGTCGGGGAGCTGTTTTTT. Its translation reads: CASSLGGGVGELFF. This chain joins TRBV5-4 to TRBJ2-2; TRBD2 is perhaps the D gene, given 6 matching bases. From cysteine to phenylalanine, the CDR3 is 14 amino acids long. The DNA shown is the 42-base CDR3, in frame from base 1. A distance of 10 bases separates the germline ends of V and J, which lose 0 bases and 7 bases respectively. CDR1 and CDR2, looked up from the germline V gene (reference sequence), are SGHNT and YYREEE.